This T cell receptor (beta chain) was found in a study of blood T cell repertoires in COVID-19. About the study: Acute-phase and convalescent COVID-19 samples originated in the United States, Italy and Spain. The cDNA or gDNA used as material had been derived from T cells, B-cell-depleted T cells, or PBMCs.

This clone occurred once. The CDR3 length is 13 residues. V dropped 4 bases and J dropped 1 base, with 7 bases sitting between them. CDR1 is MNHEY and CDR2 is SVGAGI in the germline V gene. In the original workflow: From reference gene primer amplification, estimates of nucleated cell counts were derived. Repertoires were generated with immunoSEQ multiplex PCR, while TCRdb's copy carries only in-frame clones and drops some. V and J calls plus clone size are reproduced from that table; the DNA served to infer D and trimming. The data show about 160,000 clones, 80% to 85% seen once. This clonotype was obtained from a woman older than 75 with active or convalescent COVID-19. The chain couples TRBV6-5 to TRBJ1-1; D is possibly TRBD1 (5 bases). The sample was peripheral blood. Here the CDR3 reads CASSWTTNTEAFF. The CDR3 bases are TGTGCCAGCAGTTGGACAACGAACACTGAAGCTTTCTTT.